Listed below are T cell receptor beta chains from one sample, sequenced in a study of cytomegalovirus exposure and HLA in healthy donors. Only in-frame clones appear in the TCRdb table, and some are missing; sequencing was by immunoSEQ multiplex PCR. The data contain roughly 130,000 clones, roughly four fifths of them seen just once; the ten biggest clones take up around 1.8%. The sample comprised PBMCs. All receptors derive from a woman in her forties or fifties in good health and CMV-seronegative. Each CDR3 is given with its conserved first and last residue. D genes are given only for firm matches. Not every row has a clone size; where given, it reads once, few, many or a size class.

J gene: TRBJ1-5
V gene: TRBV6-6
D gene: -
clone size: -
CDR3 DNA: TGTGCCAGCAGTTGGGGGGTCAATCAGCCCCAGCATTTT
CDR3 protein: CASSWGVNQPQHF

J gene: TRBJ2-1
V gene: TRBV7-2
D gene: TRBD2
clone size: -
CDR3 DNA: TGTGCCAGCAGCCTCCTAGCGGGGATCAATGAGCAGTTCTTC
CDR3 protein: CASSLLAGINEQFF

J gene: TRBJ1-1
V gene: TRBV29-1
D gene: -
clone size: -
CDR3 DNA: TGCAGCGTTGAGAGGGCAAACGCTGAAGCTTTCTTT
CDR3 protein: CSVERANAEAFF

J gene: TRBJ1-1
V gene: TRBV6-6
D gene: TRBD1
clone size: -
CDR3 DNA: TGTGCCAGCAGTTATCGGGGACAGGCCCACACTGAAGCTTTCTTT
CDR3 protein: CASSYRGQAHTEAFF

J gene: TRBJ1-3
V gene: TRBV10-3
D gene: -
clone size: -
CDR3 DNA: TGTGCCATCAGCCCGACTGGCTCCTCTGGAAACACCATATATTTT
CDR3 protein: CAISPTGSSGNTIYF

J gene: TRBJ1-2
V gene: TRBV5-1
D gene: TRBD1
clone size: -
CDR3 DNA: TGCGCCAGCAGCCCCGAGTGGGACAGGGGGCTTAACTATGGCTACACCTTC
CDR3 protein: CASSPEWDRGLNYGYTF

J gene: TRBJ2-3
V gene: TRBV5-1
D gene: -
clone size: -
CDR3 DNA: TGCGCCAGCAGCTTGGGACTAGGCTCCGGGAACCTTCGAAACACAGATACGCAGTATTTT
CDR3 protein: CASSLGLGSGNLRNTDTQYF

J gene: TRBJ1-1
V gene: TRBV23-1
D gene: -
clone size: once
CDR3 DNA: TGCGCCAGCAGTCACTCCCACACTGAAGCTTTCTTT
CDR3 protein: CASSHSHTEAFF

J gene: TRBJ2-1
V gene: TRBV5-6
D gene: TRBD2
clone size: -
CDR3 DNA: TGTGCCAGCAGCCCACTAGCGGGAGGGGGTAATGAGCAGTTCTTC
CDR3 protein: CASSPLAGGGNEQFF

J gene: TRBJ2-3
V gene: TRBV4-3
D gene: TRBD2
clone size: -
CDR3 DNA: TGCGCCAGCAGCCAAGATCTCGGGCTAGCGGGAGGTGGGGGCACAGATACGCAGTATTTT
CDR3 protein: CASSQDLGLAGGGGTDTQYF

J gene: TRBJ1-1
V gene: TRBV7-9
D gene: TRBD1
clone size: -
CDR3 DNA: TGTGCCAGCAGCTTCGTGGTCCGGCAGGGGGCTAAGGGCACTGAAGCTTTCTTT
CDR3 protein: CASSFVVRQGAKGTEAFF

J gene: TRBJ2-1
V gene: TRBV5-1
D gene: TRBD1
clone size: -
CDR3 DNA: TGCGCCAGCAGGGAATTACAGGGGGCCTACAATGAGCAGTTCTTC
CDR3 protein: CASRELQGAYNEQFF

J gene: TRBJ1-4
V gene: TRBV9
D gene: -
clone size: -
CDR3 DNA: TGTGCCAGCAGCGTAGGAATCAGGGGAGCGACTAATGAAAAACTGTTTTTT
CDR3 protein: CASSVGIRGATNEKLFF

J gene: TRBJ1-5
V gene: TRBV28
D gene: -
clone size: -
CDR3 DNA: TGTGCCAGCAGTTCCCCCGTCCTGGGCGATCAGCCCCAGCATTTT
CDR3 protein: CASSSPVLGDQPQHF

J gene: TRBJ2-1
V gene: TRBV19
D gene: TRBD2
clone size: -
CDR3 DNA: TGTGCCAGTAGTATAAGGGCTAGCGGGGCTAGCTCCTACAATGAGCAGTTCTTC
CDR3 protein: CASSIRASGASSYNEQFF

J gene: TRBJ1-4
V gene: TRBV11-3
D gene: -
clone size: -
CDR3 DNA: TGTGCCAGCAGCTTACTTCCTCCAGGGATTAATGAAAAACTGTTTTTT
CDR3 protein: CASSLLPPGINEKLFF

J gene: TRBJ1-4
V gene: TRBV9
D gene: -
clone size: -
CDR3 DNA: TGTGCCAGCAGCGTCGGGAATGGGAATGAAAAACTGTTTTTT
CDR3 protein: CASSVGNGNEKLFF

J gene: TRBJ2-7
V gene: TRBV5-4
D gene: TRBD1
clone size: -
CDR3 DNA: TGTGCCAGCAGCGGTACAGGGGGCGCGACCTACGAGCAGTACTTC
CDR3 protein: CASSGTGGATYEQYF

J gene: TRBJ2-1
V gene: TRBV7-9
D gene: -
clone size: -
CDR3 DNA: TGTGCCAGAGGTTCTGAGGATGAGCAGTTCTTC
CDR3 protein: CARGSEDEQFF

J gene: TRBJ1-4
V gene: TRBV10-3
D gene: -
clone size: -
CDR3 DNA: TGTGCCATCAGAGACTCAGAAAAACTGTTTTTT
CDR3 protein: CAIRDSEKLFF

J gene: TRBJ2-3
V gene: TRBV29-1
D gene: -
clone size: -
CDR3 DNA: TGCAGCGTTGCGGGCGGGAGCACAGATACGCAGTATTTT
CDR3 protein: CSVAGGSTDTQYF

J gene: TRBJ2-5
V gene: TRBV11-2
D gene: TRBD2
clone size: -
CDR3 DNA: TGTGCCAGCCTGGACGCGAGCGGGATCGATAAAAAACAAGAGACCCAGTACTTC
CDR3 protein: CASLDASGIDKKQETQYF

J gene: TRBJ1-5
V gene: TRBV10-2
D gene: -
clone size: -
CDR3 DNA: TGCGCCAGCAGTGAGTCCCCAGGGAATAGCAATCAGCCCCAGCATTTT
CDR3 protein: CASSESPGNSNQPQHF

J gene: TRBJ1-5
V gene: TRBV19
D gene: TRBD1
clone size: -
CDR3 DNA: TGTGCCAGTAGTCCGGGACAGAAAAATCAGCCCCAGAATTTT
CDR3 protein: CASSPGQKNQPQNF

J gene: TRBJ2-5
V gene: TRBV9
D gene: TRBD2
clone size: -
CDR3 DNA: TGTGCCAGCAGCGTAGGACTAGCGGGAGAGACCCAGTACTTC
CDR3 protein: CASSVGLAGETQYF

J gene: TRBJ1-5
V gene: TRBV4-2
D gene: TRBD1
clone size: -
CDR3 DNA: TGTGCCAGCAGCCAAGTTCGGGCCGGACAGGGCGGTCAGCCCCAGCATTTT
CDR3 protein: CASSQVRAGQGGQPQHF

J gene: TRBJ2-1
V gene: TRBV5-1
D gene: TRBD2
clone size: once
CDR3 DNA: TGCGCCAGCAGCGACCCGGGACTAGCGTCATGTAATCAGTTCTTC
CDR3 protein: CASSDPGLASCNQFF

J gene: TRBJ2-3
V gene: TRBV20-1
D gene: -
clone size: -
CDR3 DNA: TGCAATGCTAGACTGACAGATACGCAGTATTTT
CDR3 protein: CNARLTDTQYF

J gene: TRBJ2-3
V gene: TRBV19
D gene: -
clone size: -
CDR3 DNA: TGTGCCAGTAGTATGATCGGGGAGGCGTCTGGTACGCAGTATTTT
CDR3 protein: CASSMIGEASGTQYF

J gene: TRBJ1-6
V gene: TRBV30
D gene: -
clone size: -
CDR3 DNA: TGTGCCTGGAGTGTAGGACAGAGTAATTCACCCCTCCACTTT
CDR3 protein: CAWSVGQSNSPLHF

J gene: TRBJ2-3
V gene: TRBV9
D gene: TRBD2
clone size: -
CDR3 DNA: TGTGCCAGCAGCGTAGTGGGGGGACTAGCGGGAGAGATAAGGCCGGATACGCAGTATTTT
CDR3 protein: CASSVVGGLAGEIRPDTQYF

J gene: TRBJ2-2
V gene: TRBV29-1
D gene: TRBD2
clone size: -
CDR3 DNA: TGCAGCGTCCGTGCGGGGGGTACCGGGGAGCTGTTTTTT
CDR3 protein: CSVRAGGTGELFF

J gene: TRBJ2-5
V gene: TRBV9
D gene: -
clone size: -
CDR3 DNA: TGTGCCAGCAGCGTGTCTAGCGGAGGGGGACAAGAGACCCAGTACTTC
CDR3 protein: CASSVSSGGGQETQYF

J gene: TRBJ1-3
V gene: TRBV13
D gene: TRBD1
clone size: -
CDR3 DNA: TGTGCCAGCAGCTCGTACAGGGGGAAGTCTGGAAACACCATATATTTT
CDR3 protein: CASSSYRGKSGNTIYF

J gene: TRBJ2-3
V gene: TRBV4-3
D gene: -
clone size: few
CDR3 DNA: TGCGCCAGCAGCCAACGGACAGTGACAGATACGCAGTATTTT
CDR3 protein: CASSQRTVTDTQYF

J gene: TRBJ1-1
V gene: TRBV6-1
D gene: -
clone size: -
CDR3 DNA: TGTGCCAGCAGTGAATCTCGACAGACTGAAGCTTTCTTT
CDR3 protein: CASSESRQTEAFF

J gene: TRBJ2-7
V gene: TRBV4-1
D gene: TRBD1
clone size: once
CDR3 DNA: TGCGCCAGCAGCCATGACAGGGCCTACGAGCAGTACTTC
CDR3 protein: CASSHDRAYEQYF

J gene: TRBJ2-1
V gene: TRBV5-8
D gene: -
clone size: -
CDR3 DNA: TGTGCCAGCAGGCGAAACAGGGACATAGCCTACAATGAGCAGTTCTTC
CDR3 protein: CASRRNRDIAYNEQFF

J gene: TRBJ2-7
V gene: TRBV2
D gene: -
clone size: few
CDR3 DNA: TGTGCCAGCACCGAGAGGGTAAGGGCAAGCGAGCAGTACTTC
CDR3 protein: CASTERVRASEQYF

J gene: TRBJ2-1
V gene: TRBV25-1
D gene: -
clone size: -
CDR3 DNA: TGTGCCAGCAGTGAGGTGGAGGGCCGTATCAATGAGCAGTTCTTC
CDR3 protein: CASSEVEGRINEQFF